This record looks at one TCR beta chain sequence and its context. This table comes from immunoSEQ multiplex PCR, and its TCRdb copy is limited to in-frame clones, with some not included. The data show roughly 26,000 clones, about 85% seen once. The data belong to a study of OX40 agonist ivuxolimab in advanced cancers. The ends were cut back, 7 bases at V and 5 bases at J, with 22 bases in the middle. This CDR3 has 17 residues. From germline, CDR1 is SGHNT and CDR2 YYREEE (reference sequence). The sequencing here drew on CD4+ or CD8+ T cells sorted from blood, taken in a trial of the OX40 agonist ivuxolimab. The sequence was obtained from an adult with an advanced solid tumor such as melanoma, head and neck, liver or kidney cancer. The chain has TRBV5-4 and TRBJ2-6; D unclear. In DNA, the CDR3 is TGTGCCAGCTCAAAGGCAATGTCACAAAGTCGGGCCAACGTCCTGACTTTC. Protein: CASSKAMSQSRANVLTF.